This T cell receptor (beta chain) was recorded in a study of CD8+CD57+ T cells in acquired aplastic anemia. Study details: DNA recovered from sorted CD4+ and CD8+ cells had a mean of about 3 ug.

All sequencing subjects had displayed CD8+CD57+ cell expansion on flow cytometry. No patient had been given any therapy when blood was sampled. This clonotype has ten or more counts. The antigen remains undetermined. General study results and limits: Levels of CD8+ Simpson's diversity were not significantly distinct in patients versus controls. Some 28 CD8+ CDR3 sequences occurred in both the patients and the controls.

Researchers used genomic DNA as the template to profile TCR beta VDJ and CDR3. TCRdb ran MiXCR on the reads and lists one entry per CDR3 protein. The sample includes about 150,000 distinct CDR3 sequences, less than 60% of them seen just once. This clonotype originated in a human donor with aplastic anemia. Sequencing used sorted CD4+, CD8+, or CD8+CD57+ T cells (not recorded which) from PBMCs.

CDR3: CASSLHNEQFF. CDR3 DNA sequence: TGTGCCAGCAGCTTACATAATGAGCAGTTCTTC. V is TRBV5-5 and J is TRBJ2-1; no definite D call. Germline V lookup: CDR1 SGHKS, CDR2 YYEKEE (reference sequence). The CDR3 is 11 amino acids. V was shortened by 2 bases and J by 7 bases, with 4 bases between the two germline ends.